The 4 T cell receptor beta chains listed next were all sequenced from one sample in a study of T-cell memory formation after mild COVID-19. TCRdb re-derived calls from the 5' RACE reads in MiXCR, one entry per CDR3 protein. The data show 340,000 or so distinct CDR3 sequences, with roughly 13% seen just once and 20% to 25% held by the top ten. The sequencing input was PBMCs or a T cell subset sorted from them (not recorded which). The receptors here all came from a man aged 18 to 29 who had mild COVID-19 (a few samples of this study predate the infection). Cell type and time point are not known.

The V gene is TRBV5-5, the J gene TRBJ1-3, with 12 bases identical to TRBD1. The CDR3 sequence is 16 residues long. Germline-derived CDR1 and CDR2 are SGHKS and YYEKEE (reference sequence). V trimming: 5 bases; J trimming: 4 bases; junction bases outside the gene matches: 7. The CDR3 is CASRPGQGAQGNTIYF. In DNA form, the CDR3 reads TGTGCCAGCAGACCGGGACAGGGGGCGCAGGGAAACACCATATATTTT.

This clonotype turned up a few times. The chain couples TRBV24-1 to TRBJ2-1; TRBD1 matches 10 bases. This CDR3 is built from 13 residues. Germline V gene lookup returns CDR1 KGHDR and CDR2 SFDVKD. V gave up 7 bases and J gave up 7 bases; unmatched junction bases: 3. The DNA of the CDR3 is TGTGCCACCAGGAGACAGGGGGCTAATGAGCAGTTCTTC. It translates to CATRRQGANEQFF.

This clonotype appeared a few times. The rearrangement links TRBV6-2 or TRBV6-3 to TRBJ1-2; D remains unclear. CDR1 is MNHEY and CDR2 is SVGEGT in the germline V gene. This CDR3 contains 11 residues. V dropped 5 bases and J dropped 7 bases, with 8 bases sitting between them. The CDR3 protein is CASSTTFGYTF. The CDR3 nucleotides are TGTGCCAGCAGTACGACATTTGGCTACACCTTC.

The rearrangement joins TRBV6-5 to TRBJ2-1, with D possibly being TRBD2 (7 bases). The CDR3 is made up of 15 amino acids. The ends were cut back, 4 bases at V and 7 bases at J, with 17 bases in the middle. Looked up from germline, CDR1 is MNHEY and CDR2 is SVGAGI. The CDR3 nucleotides read TGTGCCAGCAGTTGGGGGGGCGGACCAAATAATGAGCAGTTCTTC. As protein: CASSWGGGPNNEQFF.